This TCR beta chain was observed in a study of T-cell memory formation after mild COVID-19. Background on the study: For the most part, TCR clusters were specific to one donor.

TCRdb passed the 5' RACE reads through MiXCR, listing each CDR3 protein once. The sample has more than 110,000 distinct CDR3 sequences, around 27% seen once; the top ten hold roughly a quarter. On this clonotype: Its antigen is not known.

Overall study results and limits: Still unconfirmed is whether the second-wave clones peaking on day 37 recognized SARS-CoV-2. Day 15 to 85 contractors were CD4/CD8 balanced; later expanders leaned CD4+. Contracting clones localized mainly to CM and EM when CD4+ and mainly to EMRA when CD8+.

Germline CDR1 and CDR2: SGHRS and YFSETQ. This CDR3 comprises 13 residues. Trimming took off 4 bases at V and 6 bases at J, with 8 bases between the two ends. This rearrangement joins TRBV5-1 to TRBJ1-6; D is possibly TRBD1 (6 bases). The sequence derives from an adult woman who had mild COVID-19 (a few samples of this study predate the infection). Cell type and time point are not known. The source material was PBMCs or a T cell subset sorted from them (not recorded which). The CDR3 loop is CASSTGINSPLHF. The CDR3 DNA reads TGCGCCAGCAGCACAGGGATTAATTCACCCCTCCACTTT.